The 7 T cell receptor beta chains below were found in one sample sequenced in a study of OX40 agonist ivuxolimab in advanced cancers. The protocol was immunoSEQ multiplex PCR, while the TCRdb copy is restricted to in-frame clones and leaves out a portion. The data show fewer than 100,000 clones, more than 80% seen once. Sequences were derived from CD4+ or CD8+ T cells sorted from blood, sampled in a trial of the OX40 agonist ivuxolimab. Receptors originate from an adult with an advanced solid tumor such as melanoma, head and neck, liver or kidney cancer.

The chain employs TRBV18 and TRBJ2-1; 8 bases are a match to TRBD2. Unmatched junction bases numbered 12, after V lost 6 bases and J lost 5 bases. The CDR3 totals 16 residues. Germline loops: CDR1 KGHSH, CDR2 LQKENI. The CDR3 reads CASSPSIGGGNNEQFF. Written as DNA, the CDR3 is TGTGCCAGCTCCCCATCGATCGGGGGGGGAAACAATGAGCAGTTCTTC.

The rearrangement joins TRBV5-3 to TRBJ1-2; D gene uncertain. TRBV5-3 is an open reading frame whose function is uncertain. The CDR3 contains 14 residues. V lost 0 bases and J lost 8, with 14 bases in between. The CDR3: CARSLAGRPMGYTF. In nucleotides, the CDR3 is TGTGCCAGAAGCTTGGCCGGGAGACCTATGGGCTACACCTTC.

This rearrangement joins TRBV5-1 to TRBJ1-4; D is perhaps TRBD1 (5 bases). V lost 0 bases and J 0 bases, leaving 12 bases between the germline ends. The CDR3 length is 17 residues. From germline, CDR1 is SGHRS and CDR2 YFSETQ. The CDR3 spells CASSLGLGTSTNEKLFF. The CDR3 DNA follows: TGCGCCAGCAGCTTGGGCCTTGGGACCTCAACTAATGAAAAACTGTTTTTT.

CDR3 bases: TGCGCCAGCAGCCCAATCAGGGGAGGAGGTGAAAAACTGTTTTTT. It specifies CASSPIRGGGEKLFF. The V and J genes are TRBV5-1 and TRBJ1-4; a weak D match, TRBD1 (6 bases). V was shortened by 4 bases and J by 7 bases, with 17 bases between the two germline ends. CDR3 length: 15 amino acids. CDR1 is SGHRS, CDR2 YFSETQ, per germline.

The rearrangement joins TRBV5-8 to TRBJ2-1; D unclear. The CDR3 contains 15 residues. Trimming cost V 0 bases and J 0 bases, with 7 bases left between them. Germline CDR1 SGHTS, CDR2 YDEGEE. For the CDR3, the DNA is TGTGCCAGCAGCTTGGGAGGCTACTCCTACAATGAGCAGTTCTTC. Translated: CASSLGGYSYNEQFF.

The V gene is TRBV7-3, the J gene TRBJ2-1; TRBD2 matches at 10 bases. CDR1 and CDR2 from the germline V gene are SGHTA and FQGTGA. The CDR3 sequence is 17 residues long. Losses at the gene ends were 1 base for V and 7 bases for J; bases not matched to a gene: 10. The CDR3 DNA reads as TGTGCCAGCAGCTTAATGCCGACTAGCGGGCTCATTAATGAGCAGTTCTTC. This gives the protein CASSLMPTSGLINEQFF.

The V and J genes are TRBV5-1 and TRBJ2-1; 16 bases line up with TRBD2. The J segment lost 8 bases and the V segment lost 5 bases, leaving 10 bases of the junction unmatched. The CDR3 consists of 17 residues. The germline V gene has CDR1 SGHRS and CDR2 YFSETQ. For the CDR3, the DNA is TGCGCCAGCAGACAAGGGACTAGCGGGAGGGCCATCGATGAGCAGTTCTTC. It specifies CASRQGTSGRAIDEQFF.